These 13 T cell receptor beta chains share one sample of origin, sequenced in a study of T cell responses to AZD1222 COVID-19 vaccine. The table came from immunoSEQ multiplex PCR; TCRdb's copy has only in-frame clones and leaves some out. The table lists roughly 80,000 clones, approximately 90% of them singletons. The sequenced sample was peripheral blood, obtained 28 days after the second AZD1222 dose. The receptors were sampled from an adult who received the AZD1222 COVID-19 vaccine.

In DNA, the CDR3 is TGTGCCACCAGCAGAGTTACCAGGGGTCGGGGCACTGAAGCTTTCTTT. This codes for CATSRVTRGRGTEAFF. J is TRBJ1-1 and V is TRBV15, with D maybe TRBD1 (6 bases). The germline V gene has CDR1 LNHNV and CDR2 YYDKDF (reference sequence). Trimming pared 1 base from V and 4 bases from J, leaving 16 bases between. This CDR3 has 16 residues. Full variable domain (outside the CDR3, taken from reference TRBV15 and TRBJ1-1): DAMVIQNPRYQVTQFGKPVTLSCSQTLNHNVMYWYQQKSSQAPKLLFHYYDKDFNNEADTPDNFQSRRPNTSFCFLDIRSPGLGDTAMYLCATSRVTRGRGTEAFFGQGTRLTVV.

This chain connects TRBV18 to TRBJ2-4, with a tentative D call TRBD1 (6 bases). Trimming left V 4 bases short and J 5 bases short, with 15 bases between. In germline, CDR1 is KGHSH, CDR2 LQKENI. The CDR3 runs to 15 residues. Here the CDR3 reads CASSQQDSAQNIQYF. CDR3 bases: TGTGCCAGCTCACAACAGGACAGCGCCCAAAACATTCAGTACTTC.

This chain connects TRBV5-1 to TRBJ2-1, with a weak D call TRBD2 (6 bases). The V gene's germline CDR1 is SGHRS and CDR2 YFSETQ. The CDR3 extends over 16 amino acids. Trimming shortened V by 5 bases and J by 0 bases, and 15 bases separated the two germline ends. The CDR3 here is CASSLELAASYNEQFF. The CDR3 bases are TGCGCCAGCAGTCTGGAACTAGCCGCCTCCTACAATGAGCAGTTCTTC.

This chain uses TRBV5-1 with TRBJ2-3, with D tentatively TRBD1 or TRBD2 (5 bases each). Per germline, CDR1 SGHRS and CDR2 YFSETQ. The V end lost 7 bases, the J end lost 4 bases, and 10 bases lay between the germline ends. This CDR3 is built from 12 residues. Written as DNA, the CDR3 is TGCGCCAGCGGGACCAGCGCAGATACGCAGTATTTT. Its translation is CASGTSADTQYF.

This chain links TRBV19 with TRBJ1-1; possibly TRBD1 for D (6 bases). Germline V CDR1 and CDR2: LNHDA, SQIVND (reference sequence). The CDR3 consists of 15 residues. Trimming took 6 bases from V and 5 from J, leaving 19 bases between them. The CDR3 nucleotides read TGTGCCAGTAGAAATCCCGACAGGTTGGGGACTGAAGCTTTCTTT. Translation: CASRNPDRLGTEAFF.

The V call is TRBV7-3, the J call TRBJ2-7, with 7 bases matching TRBD2. Germline V gene lookup returns CDR1 SGHTA and CDR2 FQGTGA. V lost 2 bases, J lost 1 base, and 11 bases stayed unmatched. The CDR3 is 17 residues long. The CDR3 region is CASSLGRGPPLSYEQYF. The CDR3 DNA reads TGTGCCAGCAGCTTAGGGAGGGGACCCCCTCTATCCTACGAGCAGTACTTC.

This clone has only a few counts. The chain links TRBV3-1 (or the pseudogene TRBV3-2) to TRBJ1-4; D unresolved. This CDR3 contains 15 residues. CDR1 is LGHDT, CDR2 YNNKEL, per germline (reference sequence). V was trimmed by 0 bases and J by 6 bases, leaving 11 bases between them. The CDR3 here is CASSQDEEGHEKLFF. The CDR3 bases are TGTGCCAGCAGCCAAGATGAGGAGGGCCATGAAAAACTGTTTTTT.

In DNA, the CDR3 is TGTGCCAGCAGTGAAGCGCCGGGACAGGGGGCGGGTGGCAATCAGCCCCAGCATTTT. Translation: CASSEAPGQGAGGNQPQHF. This rearrangement joins TRBV6-1 to TRBJ1-5; TRBD1 matches at 12 bases. CDR1 and CDR2 (germline): MNHNS, SASEGT. The CDR3 length is 19 residues. Losses at the gene ends were 0 bases for V and 2 bases for J; bases not matched to a gene: 8.

The V and J genes are TRBV5-1 and TRBJ1-1; D call uncertain. Per the germline V gene, CDR1 is SGHRS and CDR2 is YFSETQ. Between the trimmed V and J ends, which lost 4 bases and 2 bases, there was a span of 12 bases. This CDR3 contains 14 residues. CDR3 residues: CASSQDTANTEAFF. In DNA form, the CDR3 reads TGCGCCAGCAGCCAAGACACCGCCAACACTGAAGCTTTCTTT. The full variable domain, its missing parts supplied by reference TRBV5-1 and TRBJ1-1, is KAGVTQTPRYLIKTRGQQVTLSCSPISGHRSVSWYQQTPGQGLQFLFEYFSETQRNKGNFPGRFSGRQFSNSRSEMNVSTLELGDSALYLCASSQDTANTEAFFGQGTRLTVV.

The V gene is TRBV4-2, the J gene TRBJ2-7, with D possibly matching TRBD2 (6 bases). The CDR3 consists of 18 residues. Trimming left V 1 base short and J 5 bases short, with 24 bases between. Germline CDR1 LGHNA, CDR2 YNFKEQ. The CDR3 nucleotides are TGTGCCAGCAGCCAAGTAAATGTGGCGGGAACGCTTAGCAACGAGCAGTACTTC. It is translated as CASSQVNVAGTLSNEQYF.

This chain connects TRBV11-2 to TRBJ2-1, with 9 bases that match TRBD2. CDR1 is SGHAT, CDR2 FQNNGV, per germline. The CDR3 is 16 residues long. The V gene end was trimmed by 5 bases and the J gene end by 4 bases; junction bases not matched to a gene: 9. Written as DNA, the CDR3 is TGTGCCAGCAGCCATTATAGCGGGAGAGAGTACAATGAGCAGTTCTTC. Residues: CASSHYSGREYNEQFF.

The gene calls are TRBV14 and TRBJ2-6, with D perhaps matching TRBD1 (6 bases). The CDR3 spans 16 residues. Trimming stripped 2 bases from V and 3 bases from J, with 11 bases between. The germline CDR1 and CDR2 sequences are SGHDN and FVKESK. The CDR3 region has the DNA TGTGCCAGCAGCCAAAGGGCAGGGGTTGGGGCCAACGTCCTGACTTTC. Translation: CASSQRAGVGANVLTF.

This sequence joins TRBV28 and TRBJ1-5; D call uncertain. From germline, CDR1 is MDHEN and CDR2 SYDVKM. This CDR3 region has 10 residues. The V and J ends lost 3 bases and 11 bases respectively, with 5 bases between them. The CDR3 DNA reads TGTGCCAGCAGTTTTCTGACCCAGCATTTT. This encodes CASSFLTQHF.